The 28 T cell receptor beta chains presented below share a single source sample, sequenced in a study of regulatory T cells in long-lasting Graves disease. Time point noted: newly diagnosed GD, antithyroid drugs for less than 3 months. Scientists built the TCR library using RNA that was extracted from PBMCs. Assembly of TCR beta libraries relied on iRepertoire HTBI primers together with Arm-PCR of CDR3 regions. MiXCR was run by TCRdb on the multiplex PCR reads, yielding one entry per CDR3 protein. This table holds approximately 470,000 distinct CDR3 sequences, 15% to 20% found once. This same sample was also taken into another study, of T cells in Graves' hyperthyroidism and ophthalmopathy.

The sequencing used peripheral blood mononuclear cells (PBMCs), collected at new diagnosis, from a patient treated with antithyroid drugs. The receptors were gathered from a man between 40 and 49 years old with Graves disease.

This clonotype appeared many times. The chain links TRBV20-1 to TRBJ2-1, with 9 bases that match TRBD2. The CDR3 sequence is 16 residues long. The germline CDR1 and CDR2 sequences are DFQATT and SNEGSKA (reference sequence). After removal of 2 bases from V and 7 bases from J, the junction contained 12 bases not matched to a gene. DNA for the CDR3: TGCAGTGCTAGAATGGGGGACGGGACTAGCTTGAATGAGCAGTTCTTC. It translates to CSARMGDGTSLNEQFF.

This clonotype was detected many times. The chain uses TRBV20-1 and TRBJ2-7, with 7 bases aligning to TRBD1. Germline assignment: CDR1 DFQATT and CDR2 SNEGSKA (reference sequence). This CDR3 comprises 14 residues. V shed 3 bases, J shed 0 bases, and the junction held 5 bases outside the gene matches. The CDR3 loop is CSARQGDSSYEQYF. DNA of the CDR3: TGCAGTGCTAGGCAAGGGGACAGCTCCTACGAGCAGTACTTC.

This clonotype was observed a handful of times. This chain connects TRBV29-1 to TRBJ2-3, with D possibly called TRBD1 or TRBD2 (5 bases each). Trimming left V 4 bases short and J 2 bases short, with 13 bases between. Germline V gene data show CDR1 as SQVTM and CDR2 as ANQGSEA. The CDR3 covers 14 residues. The CDR3 reads CSVGAGTSTDTQYF. Here the CDR3 DNA reads TGCAGCGTTGGGGCAGGGACCTCCACAGATACGCAGTATTTT.

The table lists this clonotype with a few counts. V gene TRBV12-3 or TRBV12-4 combines with J gene TRBJ2-4; D is perhaps TRBD1 (6 bases). This CDR3 has 15 amino acids. V was pared by 5 bases and J by 4 bases, with 15 bases between. The CDR3 protein is CASSETGFRKNIQYF. CDR3 bases: TGTGCCAGCAGTGAAACAGGGTTTCGTAAAAACATTCAGTACTTC.

This clonotype occurred many times. The rearrangement joins TRBV20-1 to TRBJ2-2; D perhaps matches TRBD2 (5 bases). The CDR3 has 13 residues. Germline lookup yields CDR1 DFQATT and CDR2 SNEGSKA (reference sequence). V was clipped by 3 bases and J by 0 bases, with 5 bases between them. The CDR3 nucleotides read TGCAGTGCTAGCGGGACGAACACCGGGGAGCTGTTTTTT. It codes for CSASGTNTGELFF.

The sample holds many counts of this clonotype. This chain uses TRBV2 with TRBJ1-5; a weak D match, TRBD1 (5 bases). Germline-derived CDR1 and CDR2 are SNHLY and FYNNEI. There are 13 residues in the CDR3. V was pared by 6 bases and J by 6 bases, with 12 bases between. The CDR3 bases are TGTGCCAGCAGAGGCAGGGAATCTCAGCCCCAGCATTTT. This codes for CASRGRESQPQHF.

This clonotype was seen ten or more times. The rearrangement links TRBV5-1 to TRBJ1-6; D is ambiguous. Trimming left V 3 bases short and J 12 bases short, with 13 bases between. This CDR3 is built from 13 residues. The germline CDR1 and CDR2 sequences are SGHRS and YFSETQ. CDR3 nucleotides: TGCGCCAGCAGCTCCGAGAACCGGGAACCCCTCCACTTT. It codes for CASSSENREPLHF.

The chain joins TRBV9 to TRBJ2-1, with 7 bases aligning to TRBD2. The CDR3 consists of 16 residues. Germline trimming cut 4 bases from V and 0 bases from J; bases unmatched to any gene: 7. In germline, CDR1 is SGDLS, CDR2 YYNGEE. CDR3 protein: CASSTRLAVSYNEQFF. The CDR3, as DNA: TGTGCCAGCAGCACCCGCCTAGCGGTCTCCTACAATGAGCAGTTCTTC. Full variable domain (outside the CDR3, taken from reference TRBV9 and TRBJ2-1): DSGVTQTPKHLITATGQRVTLRCSPRSGDLSVYWYQQSLDQGLQFLIQYYNGEERAKGNILERFSAQQFPDLHSELNLSSLELGDSALYFCASSTRLAVSYNEQFFGPGTRLTVL.

The V gene is TRBV27, the J gene TRBJ2-3; 14 bases map to TRBD2. This CDR3 is 18 amino acids long. Germline V gives CDR1 MNHEY, CDR2 SMNVEV (reference sequence). V lost 6 bases, J lost 4 bases, and 12 bases stayed unmatched. The CDR3 sequence is CASRIKQGLAGVADTQYF. CDR3 DNA: TGTGCCAGCAGAATCAAGCAGGGACTAGCGGGAGTGGCAGATACGCAGTATTTT.

This clonotype was found many times. The chain is built from TRBV30 and TRBJ1-6; 7 nucleotides match TRBD1. The CDR3 runs to 13 residues. The germline V gene has CDR1 GTSNPN and CDR2 SVGIG (reference sequence). V trimming: 4 bases; J trimming: 10 bases; junction bases outside the gene matches: 7. The CDR3 spells CAWTGTGVSPLHF. CDR3 sequence (DNA): TGTGCCTGGACGGGAACAGGGGTCTCACCCCTCCACTTT.

The J gene is TRBJ2-2, the V gene TRBV29-1; tentative D call: TRBD2 (6 bases). Trimming removed 7 bases from V and 2 bases from J, with 11 bases in between. CDR1 is SQVTM, CDR2 ANQGSEA, per germline. This CDR3 comprises 13 residues. CDR3 in DNA: TGCAGCGGCGGGGCTCTAAACACCGGGGAGCTGTTTTTT. Its protein is CSGGALNTGELFF.

This clonotype was seen at least ten times. The chain couples TRBV5-1 to TRBJ2-1; 9 bases are shared with TRBD1. The length of the CDR3 is 14 residues. The V segment lost 3 bases and the J segment 8 bases; nucleotides outside the gene matches: 6. Germline V CDR1 and CDR2: SGHRS, YFSETQ. CDR3 in amino acids: CASSSGQGTDEQFF. The CDR3 region has the DNA TGCGCCAGCAGCTCGGGACAGGGTACGGATGAGCAGTTCTTC. The full variable domain, in which reference TRBV5-1 and TRBJ2-1 provide the parts outside the CDR3, is KAGVTQTPRYLIKTRGQQVTLSCSPISGHRSVSWYQQTPGQGLQFLFEYFSETQRNKGNFPGRFSGRQFSNSRSEMNVSTLELGDSALYLCASSSGQGTDEQFFGPGTRLTVL.

The chain joins TRBV6-1 to TRBJ1-2, with D possibly matching TRBD1 (6 bases). V lost 6 bases to trimming and J lost 4 bases, with 21 bases between them. The germline CDR1 and CDR2 sequences are MNHNS and SASEGT. The CDR3 spans 16 residues. The CDR3 spells CASSRAQGPLGYGYTF. CDR3 DNA sequence: TGTGCCAGCAGCCGTGCACAGGGACCGCTAGGCTATGGCTACACCTTC.

This clonotype was counted ten times or more. The CDR3: CASIPSGGAGPTEAFF. As DNA, the CDR3 is TGTGCCAGCATCCCTTCAGGGGGCGCCGGGCCCACTGAAGCTTTCTTT. The chain joins TRBV28 to TRBJ1-1; 8 bases are a match to TRBD1. The germline V gene encodes CDR1 MDHEN and CDR2 SYDVKM. This CDR3 is built from 16 residues. Trimming cost V 7 bases and J 4 bases; bases outside gene matches: 14.

In the case of this clonotype: A much larger clone sits a single nucleotide away, making a read error possible. The chain joins TRBV3-1 to TRBJ2-5, with D possibly being TRBD1 or TRBD2 (5 bases each). CDR1 is LGHDT and CDR2 is YNNKEL in the germline V gene (reference sequence). The CDR3 has 16 residues. CDR3 sequence: CPSSQDRGAATETQYF. The CDR3 bases are TGTCCCAGCAGCCAAGATCGAGGGGCGGCAACAGAGACCCAGTACTTC.

This clonotype was found a few times. The chain links TRBV6-2 or TRBV6-3 to TRBJ1-4; D unclear. V was trimmed by 6 bases and J by 4 bases, leaving 15 bases between them. CDR1 is MNHEY, CDR2 SVGEGT, per germline. The CDR3 is 15 residues long. The CDR3 loop is CASRVMVGFNEKLFF. CDR3 nucleotides: TGTGCCAGCAGAGTAATGGTTGGCTTTAATGAAAAACTGTTTTTT.

The chain joins TRBV28 to TRBJ1-5; D possibly corresponds to TRBD1 (5 bases). V dropped 9 bases and J dropped 2 bases, with 14 bases sitting between them. The CDR3 loop spans 14 amino acids. Germline loops: CDR1 MDHEN, CDR2 SYDVKM. The CDR3 sequence: CASREGNGNQPQHF. The CDR3 DNA sequence: TGTGCCAGTCGGGAGGGGAACGGCAATCAGCCCCAGCATTTT.

This clonotype was recorded many times. The V and J genes are TRBV18 and TRBJ2-7; 7 bases map to TRBD1. Germline CDR1 and CDR2: KGHSH and LQKENI. The length of the CDR3 is 14 residues. V was clipped by 3 bases and J by 3 bases; unmatched bases: 5. This CDR3 reads CASSPGQFNYEQYF. CDR3 in DNA: TGTGCCAGCTCACCGGGACAGTTCAACTACGAGCAGTACTTC.

The chain has TRBV29-1 and TRBJ2-2, with D possibly being TRBD1 or TRBD2 (5 bases each). This CDR3 spans 16 amino acids. Germline CDR1 SQVTM, CDR2 ANQGSEA. The germline V and J ends were trimmed by 0 bases and 1 base, with 12 bases remaining between them. The CDR3 region has the DNA TGCAGCGTTGAAGATCTTCAGGGAGAGAACACCGGGGAGCTGTTTTTT. This codes for CSVEDLQGENTGELFF.

Ten or more counts support this clonotype. The rearrangement uses TRBV2 and TRBJ2-1, with 11 bases that match TRBD2. There are 15 residues in the CDR3. V lost 3 bases and J lost 6; bases outside the gene matches: 4. Germline lookup yields CDR1 SNHLY and CDR2 FYNNEI. The DNA for the CDR3 is TGTGCCAGCAGTGATCCGGGACTAGCGGTCAATGAGCAGTTCTTC. It codes for CASSDPGLAVNEQFF.

This clonotype appeared many times. V is TRBV6-1 and J is TRBJ1-1; D gene unclear. The CDR3 sequence is 13 residues long. In germline, CDR1 is MNHNS, CDR2 SASEGT. Between the trimmed V and J ends, which lost 6 bases and 1 base, there was a span of 9 bases. DNA of the CDR3: TGTGCCAGCAGGCGAACCGGGAACACTGAAGCTTTCTTT. Amino acid sequence: CASRRTGNTEAFF.

This rearrangement joins TRBV2 to TRBJ2-7; D remains ambiguous. This CDR3 has 8 amino acids. With 6 bases removed from V and 11 bases from J, the gap between germline ends came to 5 bases. Germline V gene sequence: CDR1 SNHLY, CDR2 FYNNEI. For the CDR3, the DNA is TGTGCCAGCAGGAGCAAGTACTTC. This sequence encodes CASRSKYF.

This clonotype was observed many times. This chain uses TRBV4-2 with TRBJ2-5; a weak D match, TRBD1 (6 bases). Germline V lookup: CDR1 LGHNA, CDR2 YNFKEQ. The CDR3 is 14 residues long. Trimming cost V 2 bases and J 2 bases, with 9 bases left between them. The CDR3 nucleotides are TGTGCCAGCAGCCAAACAGGGCCACAAGAGACCCAGTACTTC. Amino acids: CASSQTGPQETQYF.

V is TRBV2 and J is TRBJ1-4; the D is unclear. The CDR3 runs to 13 residues. Germline CDR1 reads SNHLY; CDR2 reads FYNNEI. Trimming removed 0 bases at V and 10 bases at J, with 9 bases between. CDR3 nucleotides: TGTGCCAGCAGTGAAGCATGGGCCGTAAAACTGTTTTTT. Its protein product is CASSEAWAVKLFF.

This clonotype was seen a handful of times. This chain uses TRBV27 with TRBJ2-7, with D maybe TRBD1 (7 bases). The CDR3 runs to 13 residues. Germline CDR1 MNHEY, CDR2 SMNVEV (reference sequence). The V gene lost 6 bases and the J gene lost 5 bases, with 14 bases spanning the gap. CDR3 residues: CASRLQGGDEQYF. For the CDR3, the DNA is TGTGCCAGCAGACTGCAGGGGGGCGACGAGCAGTACTTC.

This chain uses TRBV19 with TRBJ2-1; 9 bases map to TRBD2. Per the germline V gene, CDR1 is LNHDA and CDR2 is SQIVND (reference sequence). J was trimmed by 6 bases and V by 3 bases; bases with no gene match: 6. The CDR3 spans 15 residues. The CDR3: CASSIRASGINEQFF. CDR3 coding DNA: TGTGCCAGTAGTATTAGGGCTAGCGGGATCAATGAGCAGTTCTTC.

Points on this clonotype: Lacking the conserved final phenylalanine or tryptophan, this CDR3 likely reflects a read error. The chain joins TRBV6-2 or TRBV6-3 to TRBJ2-2; D remains ambiguous. Germline V gives CDR1 MNHEY, CDR2 SVGEGT. This CDR3 is built from 13 residues. CDR3 DNA: TGTGCCAGCAGTTACTCGAATACCGGGGAGCTGTTTTCT. Amino acids: CASSYSNTGELFS.

This clonotype was observed many times. V is TRBV27 and J is TRBJ1-6; no reliable D call. The ends were cut back, 6 bases at V and 7 bases at J, with 19 bases in the middle. The CDR3 runs to 16 residues. The V gene's germline CDR1 is MNHEY and CDR2 SMNVEV (reference sequence). This chain's CDR3 is CASSRSVAANNSPLHF. CDR3 DNA sequence: TGTGCCAGCAGCCGTTCCGTGGCGGCCAACAATTCACCCCTCCACTTT.